This T cell receptor beta chain was documented in a study of blood T cells in healthy people across ages. Sample-barcoded 5' priming and a J-beta primer mix drove a second PCR of 7 to 11 cycles. TCRdb re-derived calls from the 5' RACE reads in MiXCR, one entry per CDR3 protein. The table has hundreds of thousands of distinct CDR3 sequences, around two fifths seen once; the top ten hold approximately 19%. CDR1 is SGHRS, CDR2 YFSETQ, per germline. J lost 9 bases, V lost 5 bases, and 10 bases had no gene match. This CDR3 is 14 amino acids long. The TCR originated in a man in his 60s in good health. This chain uses TRBV5-1 with TRBJ2-7, with TRBD2 identical over 11 bases. Sequenced sample: blood. The CDR3 here is CASRGVTSGDGQYF. The CDR3 bases are TGCGCCAGCAGGGGGGTGACTAGCGGGGACGGGCAGTACTTC. The variable domain in full, completed from reference TRBV5-1 and TRBJ2-7, reads KAGVTQTPRYLIKTRGQQVTLSCSPISGHRSVSWYQQTPGQGLQFLFEYFSETQRNKGNFPGRFSGRQFSNSRSEMNVSTLELGDSALYLCASRGVTSGDGQYFGPGTRLTVT.